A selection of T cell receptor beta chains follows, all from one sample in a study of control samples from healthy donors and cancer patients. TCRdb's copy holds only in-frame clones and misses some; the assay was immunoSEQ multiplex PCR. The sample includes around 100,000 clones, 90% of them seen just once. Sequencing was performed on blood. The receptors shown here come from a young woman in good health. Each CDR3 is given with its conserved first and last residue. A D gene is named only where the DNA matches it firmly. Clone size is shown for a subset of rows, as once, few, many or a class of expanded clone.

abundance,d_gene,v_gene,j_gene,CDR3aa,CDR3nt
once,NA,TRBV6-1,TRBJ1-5,CASSDFSYRFSSNQPQHF,TGTGCCAGCAGTGATTTTTCCTACAGGTTTTCGAGCAATCAGCCCCAGCATTTT
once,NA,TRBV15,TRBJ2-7,CATSREQGYEQYF,TGTGCCACCAGCAGAGAGCAGGGCTACGAGCAGTACTTC
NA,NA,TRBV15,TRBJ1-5,CATSSPTRGDQPQHF,TGTGCCACCAGCAGCCCCACGAGGGGGGATCAGCCCCAGCATTTT
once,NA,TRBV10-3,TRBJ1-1,CAISFSGMAFF,TGTGCCATCAGTTTCTCGGGGATGGCTTTCTTT
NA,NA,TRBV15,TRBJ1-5,CATSRDRGQPQHF,TGTGCCACCAGCAGAGATAGGGGTCAGCCCCAGCATTTT
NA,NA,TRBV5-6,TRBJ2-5,CASSLEQGTETQYF,TGTGCCAGCAGCTTGGAACAGGGTACAGAGACCCAGTACTTC
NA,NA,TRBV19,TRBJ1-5,CASSIPRGGAGRQPQHF,TGTGCCAGTAGTATTCCTCGCGGGGGGGCGGGGAGGCAGCCCCAGCATTTT
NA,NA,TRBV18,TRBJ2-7,CASSPGGARVYEQYF,TGTGCCAGCTCACCTGGGGGGGCGCGGGTATACGAGCAGTACTTC
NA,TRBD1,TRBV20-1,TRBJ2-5,CSATDRGKETQYF,TGCAGTGCTACTGACAGGGGTAAAGAGACCCAGTACTTC
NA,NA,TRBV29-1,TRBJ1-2,CSVGGDLYGYTF,TGCAGCGTCGGGGGGGACCTATATGGCTACACCTTC
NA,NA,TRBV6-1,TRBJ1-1,CASSERGLNTEAFF,TGTGCCAGCAGTGAAAGGGGGTTGAACACTGAAGCTTTCTTT
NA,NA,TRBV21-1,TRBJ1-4,CASSKRGGGYEKLFF,TGTGCCAGCAGCAAGCGGGGAGGAGGATATGAAAAACTGTTTTTT
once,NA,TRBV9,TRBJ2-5,CASSFRGLPGEETQYF,TGTGCCAGCAGCTTCCGCGGACTCCCGGGGGAAGAGACCCAGTACTTC
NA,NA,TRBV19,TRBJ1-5,CASQGAGRQPQHF,TGTGCCAGCCAAGGGGCAGGGCGACAGCCCCAGCATTTT
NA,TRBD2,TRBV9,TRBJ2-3,CASSPGGVSTDTQYF,TGTGCCAGCAGCCCTGGGGGGGTAAGCACAGATACGCAGTATTTT
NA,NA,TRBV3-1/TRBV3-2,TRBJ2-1,CASSQASYEQFF,TGTGCCAGCAGCCAAGCTAGCTATGAGCAGTTCTTC
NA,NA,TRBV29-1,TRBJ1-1,CSVEGTRWGNTEAFF,TGCAGCGTTGAGGGAACACGATGGGGGAACACTGAAGCTTTCTTT
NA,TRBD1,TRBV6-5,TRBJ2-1,CASTQTGDNEQFF,TGTGCCAGCACCCAGACAGGGGACAATGAGCAGTTCTTC
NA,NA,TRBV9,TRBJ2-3,CASSAAGYFTDTQYF,TGTGCCAGCAGCGCCGCAGGGTATTTCACAGATACGCAGTATTTT
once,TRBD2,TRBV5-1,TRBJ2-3,CASSLFGGGADTQYF,TGCGCCAGCAGCTTGTTTGGCGGGGGGGCAGATACGCAGTATTTT
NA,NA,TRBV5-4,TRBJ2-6,CASSLTGTGANVLTF,TGTGCCAGCAGCTTAACAGGGACTGGGGCCAACGTCCTGACTTTC
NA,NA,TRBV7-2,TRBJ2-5,CASSPHIGAAETQYF,TGTGCCAGCAGCCCCCACATCGGGGCGGCAGAGACCCAGTACTTC
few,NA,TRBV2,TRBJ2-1,CASSEYDFLGGEQFF,TGTGCCAGCAGTGAGTACGACTTCCTGGGGGGTGAGCAGTTCTTC
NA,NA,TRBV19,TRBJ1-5,CASSRRDTDSNQPQHF,TGTGCCAGTAGTCGCCGGGACACCGATAGCAATCAGCCCCAGCATTTT
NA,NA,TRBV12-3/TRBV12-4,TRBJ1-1,CASSLGERTEAFF,TGTGCCAGCAGTTTAGGGGAGCGCACTGAAGCTTTCTTT
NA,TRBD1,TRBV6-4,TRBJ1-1,CASSPTGDAHTEAFF,TGTGCCAGCAGCCCGACAGGGGACGCGCACACTGAAGCTTTCTTT
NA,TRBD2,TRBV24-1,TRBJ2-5,CATSGGCGGWETQYF,TGTGCCACCAGTGGAGGCTGCGGGGGGTGGGAGACCCAGTACTTC
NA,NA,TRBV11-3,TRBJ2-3,CASGLPNRVRDTQYF,TGTGCCAGCGGATTACCCAACAGGGTCAGGGATACGCAGTATTTT
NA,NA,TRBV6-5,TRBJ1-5,CASSPVGSGPQHF,TGTGCCAGCAGTCCAGTGGGTTCAGGGCCCCAGCATTTT
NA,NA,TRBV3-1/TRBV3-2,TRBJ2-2,CASSQGWRSALTGELFF,TGTGCCAGCAGCCAAGGATGGCGCAGCGCCCTCACCGGGGAGCTGTTTTTT
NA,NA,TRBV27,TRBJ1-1,CASGLIPSF,TGTGCCAGCGGGCTCATCCCGAGCTTT
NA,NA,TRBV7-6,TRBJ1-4,CASSFGPGEKLFF,TGTGCCAGCAGCTTTGGGCCAGGTGAAAAACTGTTTTTT
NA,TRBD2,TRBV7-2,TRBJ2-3,CASSLPLTSGGPSTDTQYF,TGTGCCAGCAGCCTCCCGCTGACTAGCGGGGGCCCTAGCACAGATACGCAGTATTTT
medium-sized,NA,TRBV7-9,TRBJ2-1,CASSWGVQEPYNEQFF,TGTGCCAGCAGCTGGGGGGTACAGGAACCCTACAATGAGCAGTTCTTC
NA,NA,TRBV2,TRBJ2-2,CASRGDITGELFF,TGTGCCAGCAGGGGGGACATCACCGGGGAGCTGTTTTTT
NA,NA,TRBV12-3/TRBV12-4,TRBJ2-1,CASTQGPNEQFF,TGTGCCAGCACCCAGGGTCCCAATGAGCAGTTCTTC
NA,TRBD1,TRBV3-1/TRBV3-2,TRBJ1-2,CASSRGQARYGYTF,TGTGCCAGCAGCCGGGGACAGGCCCGCTATGGCTACACCTTC
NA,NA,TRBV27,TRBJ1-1,CASSAQGNRAEAFF,TGTGCCAGCAGTGCCCAGGGTAACAGGGCTGAAGCTTTCTTT
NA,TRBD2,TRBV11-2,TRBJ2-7,CASSLPGGQYEQYF,TGTGCCAGCAGCTTACCGGGGGGGCAATACGAGCAGTACTTC
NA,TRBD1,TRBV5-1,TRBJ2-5,CASKRGTGAQETQYF,TGCGCCAGCAAACGAGGGACAGGCGCTCAAGAGACCCAGTACTTC
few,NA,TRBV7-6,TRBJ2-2,CASSLLAGELFF,TGTGCCAGCAGCTTATTGGCCGGGGAGCTGTTTTTT
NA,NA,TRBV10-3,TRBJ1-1,CALKDGVNTEAFF,TGTGCCTTAAAGGATGGGGTGAACACTGAAGCTTTCTTT
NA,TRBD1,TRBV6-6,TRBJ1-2,CASSSQGESDGYTF,TGTGCCAGCAGTTCACAGGGGGAAAGTGATGGCTACACCTTC
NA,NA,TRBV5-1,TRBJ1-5,CASSLMGTEGEPQHF,TGCGCCAGCAGCTTGATGGGGACCGAAGGAGAGCCCCAGCATTTT